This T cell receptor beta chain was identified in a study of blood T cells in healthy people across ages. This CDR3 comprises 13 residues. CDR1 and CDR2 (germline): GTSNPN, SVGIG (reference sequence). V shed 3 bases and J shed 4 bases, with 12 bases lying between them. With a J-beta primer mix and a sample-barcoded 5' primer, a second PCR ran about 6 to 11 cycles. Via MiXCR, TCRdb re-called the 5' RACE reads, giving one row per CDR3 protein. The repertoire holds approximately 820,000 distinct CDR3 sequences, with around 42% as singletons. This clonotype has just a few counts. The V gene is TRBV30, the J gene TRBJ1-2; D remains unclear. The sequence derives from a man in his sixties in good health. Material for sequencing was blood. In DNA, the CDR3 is TGTGCCTGGAGCACGGGCCCCGTCTATGGCTACACCTTC. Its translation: CAWSTGPVYGYTF.